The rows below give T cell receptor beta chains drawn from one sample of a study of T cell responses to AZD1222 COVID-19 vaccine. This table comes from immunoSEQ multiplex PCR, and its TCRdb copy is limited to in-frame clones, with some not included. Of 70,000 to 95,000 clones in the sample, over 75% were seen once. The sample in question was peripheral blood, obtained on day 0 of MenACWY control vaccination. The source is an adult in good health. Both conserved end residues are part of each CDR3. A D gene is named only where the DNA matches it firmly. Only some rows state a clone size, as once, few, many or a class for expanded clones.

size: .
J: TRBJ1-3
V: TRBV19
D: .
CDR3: CASSTGNTIYF
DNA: TGTGCCAGTAGTACTGGAAACACCATATATTTT

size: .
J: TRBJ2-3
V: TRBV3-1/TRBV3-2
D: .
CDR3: CASNKGAPTDTQYF
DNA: TGTGCCAGCAACAAGGGAGCTCCCACAGATACGCAGTATTTT

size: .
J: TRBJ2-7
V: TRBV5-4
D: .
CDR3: CASSLGRAAPGSQVDF
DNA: TGTGCCAGCAGCTTGGGACGAGCGGCCCCCGGGTCCCAGGTGGACTTC

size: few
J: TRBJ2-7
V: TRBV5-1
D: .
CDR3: CASSLSAGQYYEQYF
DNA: TGCGCCAGCAGCTTGTCCGCAGGGCAGTACTACGAGCAGTACTTC

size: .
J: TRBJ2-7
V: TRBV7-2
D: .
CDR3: CASSLDFGLYYEQYF
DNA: TGTGCCAGCAGCCTCGACTTTGGACTGTATTACGAGCAGTACTTC

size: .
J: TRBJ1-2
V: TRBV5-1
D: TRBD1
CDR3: CASSLKQGGGGSGYTF
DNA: TGCGCCAGCAGCTTGAAGCAAGGAGGGGGCGGCTCTGGCTACACCTTC

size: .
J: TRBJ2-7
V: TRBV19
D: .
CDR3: CASSIGQHYEQYF
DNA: TGTGCCAGTAGTATTGGGCAGCACTACGAGCAGTACTTC

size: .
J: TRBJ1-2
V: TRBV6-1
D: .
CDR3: CASSEGPTGQGPYGYTF
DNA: TGTGCCAGCAGTGAAGGGCCTACTGGGCAGGGACCCTATGGCTACACCTTC

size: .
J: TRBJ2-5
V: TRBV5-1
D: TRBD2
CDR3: CASSAQRGRQETQYF
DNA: TGCGCCAGCAGCGCCCAGCGGGGGAGACAAGAGACCCAGTACTTC

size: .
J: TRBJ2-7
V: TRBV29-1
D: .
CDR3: CSVERTGPHYEQYF
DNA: TGCAGCGTTGAAAGGACGGGACCTCACTACGAGCAGTACTTC

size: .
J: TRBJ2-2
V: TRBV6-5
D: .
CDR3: CASSWSGGYTGELFF
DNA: TGTGCCAGCAGTTGGTCTGGTGGGTACACCGGGGAGCTGTTTTTT

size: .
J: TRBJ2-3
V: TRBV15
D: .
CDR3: CATSRDVGPFVDTQYF
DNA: TGTGCCACCAGCAGAGATGTGGGACCGTTCGTTGATACGCAGTATTTT

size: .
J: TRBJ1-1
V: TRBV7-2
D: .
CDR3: CASRFTTNTEAFF
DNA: TGTGCCAGCAGGTTCACTACCAACACTGAAGCTTTCTTT

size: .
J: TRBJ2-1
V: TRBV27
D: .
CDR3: CASSPARERANEQFF
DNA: TGTGCCAGCAGCCCTGCCCGGGAGCGGGCCAATGAGCAGTTCTTC

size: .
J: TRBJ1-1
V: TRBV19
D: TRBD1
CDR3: CASKIGTGGLLNTEAFF
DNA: TGTGCCAGTAAAATTGGGACAGGGGGACTTTTGAACACTGAAGCTTTCTTT

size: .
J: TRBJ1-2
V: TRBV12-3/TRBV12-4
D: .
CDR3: CASTPSWGYGYTF
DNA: TGTGCCAGCACCCCCAGTTGGGGCTATGGCTACACCTTC

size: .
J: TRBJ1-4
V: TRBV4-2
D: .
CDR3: CASSQAPVPNEKLFF
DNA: TGTGCCAGCAGCCAAGCCCCAGTGCCCAACGAAAAACTGTTTTTT

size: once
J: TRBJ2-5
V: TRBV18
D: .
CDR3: CASSREQGRETQYF
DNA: TGTGCCAGCTCACGTGAACAGGGGAGGGAGACCCAGTACTTC

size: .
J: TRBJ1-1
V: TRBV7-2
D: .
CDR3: CASSSQGTEDTEAFF
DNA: TGTGCCAGCAGCTCCCAAGGGACGGAGGACACTGAAGCTTTCTTT

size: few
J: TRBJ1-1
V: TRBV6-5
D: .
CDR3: CASSYTGSMNTEAFF
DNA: TGTGCCAGCAGTTACACCGGGAGCATGAACACTGAAGCTTTCTTT

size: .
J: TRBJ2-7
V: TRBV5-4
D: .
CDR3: CASSLYGSGYEQYF
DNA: TGTGCCAGCAGCTTGTATGGGAGTGGGTACGAGCAGTACTTC

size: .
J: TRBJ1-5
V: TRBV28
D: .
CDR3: CASSLVQGNQPQHF
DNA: TGTGCCAGCAGTTTAGTGCAGGGTAATCAGCCCCAGCATTTT

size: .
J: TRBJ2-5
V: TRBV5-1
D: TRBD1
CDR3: CARFDRGETQYF
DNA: TGCGCCAGATTTGACAGGGGCGAGACCCAGTACTTC

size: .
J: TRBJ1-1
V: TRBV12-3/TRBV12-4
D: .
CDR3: CASSLERGTEAFF
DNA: TGTGCCAGCAGTTTAGAGAGGGGCACTGAAGCTTTCTTT

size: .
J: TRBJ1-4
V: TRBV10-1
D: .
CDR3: CASSAGPGIEKLFF
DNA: TGCGCCAGCAGTGCCGGACCGGGGATTGAAAAACTGTTTTTT

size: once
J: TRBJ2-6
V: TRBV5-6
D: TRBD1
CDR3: CASSLQGAATSGANVLTF
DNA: TGTGCCAGCAGCCTACAGGGGGCCGCAACATCTGGGGCCAACGTCCTGACTTTC

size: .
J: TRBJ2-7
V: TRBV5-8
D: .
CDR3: CASSSITSTPYEQYF
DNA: TGTGCCAGCAGCTCCATTACGAGCACCCCTTACGAGCAGTACTTC

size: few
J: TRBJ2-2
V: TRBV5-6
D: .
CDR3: CASSLDRGTNTGELFF
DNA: TGTGCCAGCAGCTTGGATAGGGGGACGAACACCGGGGAGCTGTTTTTT